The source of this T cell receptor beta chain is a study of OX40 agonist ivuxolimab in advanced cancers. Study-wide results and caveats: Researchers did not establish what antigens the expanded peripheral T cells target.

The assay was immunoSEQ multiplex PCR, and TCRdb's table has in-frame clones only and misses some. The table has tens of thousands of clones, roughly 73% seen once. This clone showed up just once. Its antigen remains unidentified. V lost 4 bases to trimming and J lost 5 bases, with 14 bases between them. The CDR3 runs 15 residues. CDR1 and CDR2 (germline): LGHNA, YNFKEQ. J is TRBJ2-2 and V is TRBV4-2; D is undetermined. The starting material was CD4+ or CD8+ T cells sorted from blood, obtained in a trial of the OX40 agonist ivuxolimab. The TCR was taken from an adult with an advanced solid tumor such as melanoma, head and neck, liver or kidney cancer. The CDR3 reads CASSPAQSRTGELFF. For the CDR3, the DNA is TGTGCCAGCAGCCCCGCCCAGTCAAGGACCGGGGAGCTGTTTTTT.